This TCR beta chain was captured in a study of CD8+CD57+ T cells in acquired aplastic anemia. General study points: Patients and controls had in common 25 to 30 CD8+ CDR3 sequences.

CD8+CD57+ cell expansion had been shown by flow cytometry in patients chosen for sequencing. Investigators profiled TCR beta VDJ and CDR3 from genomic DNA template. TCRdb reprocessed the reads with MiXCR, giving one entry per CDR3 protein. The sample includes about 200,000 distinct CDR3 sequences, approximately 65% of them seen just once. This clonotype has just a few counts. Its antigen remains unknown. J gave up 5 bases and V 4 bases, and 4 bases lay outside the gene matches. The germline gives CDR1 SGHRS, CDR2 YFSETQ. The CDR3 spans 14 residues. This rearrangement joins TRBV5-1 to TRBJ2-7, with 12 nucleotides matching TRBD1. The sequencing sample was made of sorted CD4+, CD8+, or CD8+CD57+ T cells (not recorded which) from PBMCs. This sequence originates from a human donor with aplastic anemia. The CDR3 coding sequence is TGCGCCAGCAGCGCGGGGACAGGGGGCAACGAGCAGTACTTC. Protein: CASSAGTGGNEQYF.